This TCR beta chain was identified in a study of CD8 T cells in ankylosing spondylitis. The study's findings and limits: Peripheral blood samples showed relatively rare disease-linked clones, and these clones were CD8+.

This clonotype occurred many times. Its antigen remains unknown. MiXCR, applied by TCRdb to the 5' RACE reads, yields one record per CDR3 protein. The table includes fewer than 200,000 distinct CDR3 sequences, roughly 18% detected once. The V gene end was trimmed by 8 bases and the J gene end by 7 bases; junction bases not matched to a gene: 5. The CDR3 length is 12 residues. The germline V gene encodes CDR1 SGHTA and CDR2 FQGTGA. This TCR was sampled from a male donor aged 5-29 years with ankylosing spondylitis or in good health (not recorded which). Sample: blood, either unsorted or a sorted T cell fraction (not recorded which). The chain uses TRBV7-3 and TRBJ2-1, with 7 bases that match TRBD2. CDR3 coding DNA: TGTGCCAGCGGTGATAGCGGGAATGAGCAGTTCTTC. Translation: CASGDSGNEQFF. The entire variable domain, with the rest obtained from reference TRBV7-3 and TRBJ2-1, is as follows: GAGVSQTPSNKVTEKGKYVELRCDPISGHTALYWYRQSLGQGPEFLIYFQGTGAADDSGLPNDRFFAVRPEGSVSTLKIQRTERGDSAVYLCASGDSGNEQFFGPGTRLTVL.